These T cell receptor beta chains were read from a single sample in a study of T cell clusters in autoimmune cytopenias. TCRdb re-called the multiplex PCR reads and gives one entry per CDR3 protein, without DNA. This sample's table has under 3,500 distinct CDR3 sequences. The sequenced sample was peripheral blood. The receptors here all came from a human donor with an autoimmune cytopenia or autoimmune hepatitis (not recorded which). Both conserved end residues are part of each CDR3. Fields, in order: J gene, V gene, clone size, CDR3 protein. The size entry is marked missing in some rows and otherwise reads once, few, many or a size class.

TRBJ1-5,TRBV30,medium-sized,CAWSVQGDQPQHF
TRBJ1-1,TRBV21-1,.,CARVETGVGEAFF
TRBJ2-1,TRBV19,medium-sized,CASKGWGAGYNEQFF
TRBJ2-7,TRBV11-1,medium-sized,CASSPTKGSGSYEQYF
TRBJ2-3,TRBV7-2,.,CASSYGLWRAGTQYF
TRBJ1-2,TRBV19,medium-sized,CASSIGVGYGYTF
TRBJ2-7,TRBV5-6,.,CASSFDGTGVYEQYF
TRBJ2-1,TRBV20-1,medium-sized,CSATPTGGIGNEQFF
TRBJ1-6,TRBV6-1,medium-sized,CASKPPGWGDSPLHF
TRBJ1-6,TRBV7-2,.,CASSFPGNSPLHF
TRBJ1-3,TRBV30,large,CAWTILGAASGNTIYF
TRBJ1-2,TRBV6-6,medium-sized,CASSYGQGAGGYTF
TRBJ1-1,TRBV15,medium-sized,CATSRGGTEAFF
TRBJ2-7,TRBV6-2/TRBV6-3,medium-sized,CASSTGRGIYEQYF
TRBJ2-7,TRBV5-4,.,CASSLDSAYEQYF
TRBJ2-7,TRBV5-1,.,CASSLARGGAYEQYF
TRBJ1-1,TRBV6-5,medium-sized,CASSYFGQVEAFF
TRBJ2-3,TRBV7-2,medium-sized,CASSHGTGYGDTQYF
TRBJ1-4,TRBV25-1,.,CASSPSRTREKLFF
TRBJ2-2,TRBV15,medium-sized,CATSRETLPAGVTRGTGELFF
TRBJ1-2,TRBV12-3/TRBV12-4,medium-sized,CASSFRSELGYTF
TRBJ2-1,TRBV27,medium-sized,CASSLSASSYNEQFF
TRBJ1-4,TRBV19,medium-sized,CASSRPHGANEKLFF
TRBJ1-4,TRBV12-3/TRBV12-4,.,CASSPETTQGLLVEKLFF
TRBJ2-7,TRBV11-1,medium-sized,CASSPPDRSYEQYF
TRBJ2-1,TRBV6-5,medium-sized,CASSYVAHGQNEQFF
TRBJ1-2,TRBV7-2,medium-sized,CASSFLTGGGRATGYTF
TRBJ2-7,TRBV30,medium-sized,CAWSVQTGKSEQYF
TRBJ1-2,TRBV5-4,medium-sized,CASSLGQGVYGYTF
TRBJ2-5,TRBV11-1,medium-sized,CASSPEGETQYF
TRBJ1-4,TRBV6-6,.,CATCRAGATTNKKLFF
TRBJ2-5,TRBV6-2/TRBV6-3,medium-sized,CASSRTGVQYQETQYF
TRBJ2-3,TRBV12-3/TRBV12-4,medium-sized,CASSSTRTPLGTDTQYF
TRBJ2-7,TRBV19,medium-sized,CARQTACLSYEQYF
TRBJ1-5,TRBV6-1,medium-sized,CASSERGRSSNQPQHF
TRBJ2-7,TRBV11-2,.,CASSPWGPGEQYF
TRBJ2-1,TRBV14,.,CASSRTGKLGGNEQFF
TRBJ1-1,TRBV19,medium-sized,CASRPRLGDTEAFF
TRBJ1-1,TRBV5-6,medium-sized,CASSFTENTEAFF
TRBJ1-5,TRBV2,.,CASSDVSLTQPQHF
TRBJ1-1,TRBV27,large,CASSLSMDTEAFF
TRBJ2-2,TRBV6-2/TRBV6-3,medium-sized,CATYGDRTYTGELFF
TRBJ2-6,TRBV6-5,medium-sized,CASSSNRDGTSGANVLTF
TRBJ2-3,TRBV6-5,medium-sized,CASSYAGFGRTDTQYF
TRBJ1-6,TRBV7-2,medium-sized,CASSLSQLNSPLHF
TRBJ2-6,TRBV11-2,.,CASSLIRTGANVLTF
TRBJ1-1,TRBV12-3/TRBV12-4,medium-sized,CASSFGLNTEAFF
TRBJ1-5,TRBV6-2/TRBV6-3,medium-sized,CASGLTRESNQPQHF
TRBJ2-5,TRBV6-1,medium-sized,CASSEVRAQYF
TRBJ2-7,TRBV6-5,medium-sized,CASSYQGASYEQYF
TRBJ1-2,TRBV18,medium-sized,CASSRPGQGEGYTF
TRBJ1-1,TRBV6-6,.,CASSWGQGNTEAFF
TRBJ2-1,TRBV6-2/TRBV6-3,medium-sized,CASSYSGQPYNEQFF